This paragraph reports one T cell receptor beta chain. Its specificity is not known. The data belong to a study of CD8+ T cells in alopecia areata. Study background: In an open-label trial, patients got 5 to 10 mg tofacitinib twice daily. Findings and limits, study-wide: Mice showed TCR sharing more clearly than patients did, possibly owing to HLA. Scalp sequencing captures resident alphabeta T cells of normal skin too.

Sequencing relied on a cDNA template that was reverse transcribed from extracted RNA. Measured with immunoSEQ multiplex PCR; TCRdb has only the in-frame clones, and not every one. The profile covers some 120,000 clones, with roughly 54% appearing a single time and roughly 4.8% taken by the ten largest. Between the trimmed V and J ends, which lost 4 bases and 9 bases, there was a span of 10 bases. The CDR3 loop spans 11 amino acids. Germline-derived CDR1 and CDR2 are SGHNT and YYREEE (reference sequence). The receptor comes from a human donor with alopecia areata. The sample in question was CD4+ T cells sorted from blood, obtained at week 0. This rearrangement joins TRBV5-4 to TRBJ2-5, with D hard to call. DNA for the CDR3: TGTGCCAGCAGCATAAGGGATGCCCAGTACTTC. It yields the protein CASSIRDAQYF.